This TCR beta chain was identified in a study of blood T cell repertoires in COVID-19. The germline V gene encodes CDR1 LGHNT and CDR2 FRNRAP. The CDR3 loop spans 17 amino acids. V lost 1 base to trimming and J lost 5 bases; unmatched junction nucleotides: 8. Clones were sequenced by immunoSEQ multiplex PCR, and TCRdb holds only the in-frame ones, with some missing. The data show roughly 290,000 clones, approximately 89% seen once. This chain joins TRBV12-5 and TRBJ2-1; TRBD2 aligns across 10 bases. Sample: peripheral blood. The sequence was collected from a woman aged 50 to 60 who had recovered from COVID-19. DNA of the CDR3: TGTGCTAGTGGTTTGGGGGCTAGCGGGAGTCTCGACAATGAGCAGTTCTTC. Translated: CASGLGASGSLDNEQFF.